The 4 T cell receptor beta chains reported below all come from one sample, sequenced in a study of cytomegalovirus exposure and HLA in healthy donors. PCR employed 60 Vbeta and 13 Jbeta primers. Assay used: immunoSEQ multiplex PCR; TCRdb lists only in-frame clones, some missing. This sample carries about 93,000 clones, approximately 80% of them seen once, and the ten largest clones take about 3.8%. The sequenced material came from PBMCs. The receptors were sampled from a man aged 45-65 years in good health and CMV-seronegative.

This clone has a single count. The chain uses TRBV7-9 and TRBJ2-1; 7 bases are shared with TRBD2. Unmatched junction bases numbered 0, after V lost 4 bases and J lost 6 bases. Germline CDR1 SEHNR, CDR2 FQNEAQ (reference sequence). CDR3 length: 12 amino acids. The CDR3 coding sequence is TGTGCCAGCAGCTCGGGGGGCAATGAGCAGTTCTTC. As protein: CASSSGGNEQFF.

CDR3 amino acids: CASSLKGLIWEAQYF. The CDR3 coding sequence is TGTGCCAGCAGTTTAAAAGGACTGATTTGGGAGGCCCAGTACTTC. The V gene is TRBV28, the J gene TRBJ2-5, with D possibly being TRBD2 (6 bases). This CDR3 comprises 15 residues. V was trimmed by 2 bases and J by 9 bases, leaving 19 bases between them. CDR1 and CDR2 from the germline V gene are MDHEN and SYDVKM.

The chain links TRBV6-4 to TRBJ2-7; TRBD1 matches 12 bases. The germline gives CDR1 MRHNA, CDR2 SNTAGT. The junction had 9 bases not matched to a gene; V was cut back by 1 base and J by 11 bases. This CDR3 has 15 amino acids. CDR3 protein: CASSDYPGQGALKYF. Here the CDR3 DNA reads TGTGCCAGCAGTGACTACCCGGGACAGGGGGCTCTGAAGTACTTC.

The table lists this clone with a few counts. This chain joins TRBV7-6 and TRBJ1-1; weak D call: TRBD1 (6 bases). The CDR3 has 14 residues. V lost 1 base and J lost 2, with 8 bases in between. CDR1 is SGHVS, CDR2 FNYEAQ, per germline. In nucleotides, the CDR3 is TGTGCCAGCAGCTTAGGGACAGCTAACACTGAAGCTTTCTTT. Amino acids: CASSLGTANTEAFF.